This TCR beta chain was retrieved from a study of cytomegalovirus exposure and HLA in healthy donors. Study-level information: Roughly 85 million unique TCRs from HLA-typed donors made up an early data release.

Study-wide findings and caveats: Investigators reported more than 150 TCR beta chains as tied to cytomegalovirus. According to a later analysis, most TCR beta chains associated with CMV appeared HLA-restricted.

Germline V gene lookup returns CDR1 LNHDA and CDR2 SQIVND (reference sequence). The V end lost 7 bases, the J end lost 4 bases, and 11 bases lay between the germline ends. The CDR3 has 13 amino acids. About this clone: The antigen is not known.

Primers for the PCR totalled 60 Vbeta and 13 Jbeta. Method: immunoSEQ multiplex PCR; TCRdb's copy keeps in-frame clones and lacks some. The profile shows about 96,000 clones, roughly 74% of them singletons. This TCR derives from a female donor in good health and CMV-seropositive. What was sequenced was PBMCs. This chain uses TRBV19 with TRBJ1-5; D perhaps matches TRBD1 (5 bases). The DNA of the CDR3 is TGTGCCAGTACCGAGCCAGGGAATCAGCCCCAGCATTTT. This codes for CASTEPGNQPQHF.